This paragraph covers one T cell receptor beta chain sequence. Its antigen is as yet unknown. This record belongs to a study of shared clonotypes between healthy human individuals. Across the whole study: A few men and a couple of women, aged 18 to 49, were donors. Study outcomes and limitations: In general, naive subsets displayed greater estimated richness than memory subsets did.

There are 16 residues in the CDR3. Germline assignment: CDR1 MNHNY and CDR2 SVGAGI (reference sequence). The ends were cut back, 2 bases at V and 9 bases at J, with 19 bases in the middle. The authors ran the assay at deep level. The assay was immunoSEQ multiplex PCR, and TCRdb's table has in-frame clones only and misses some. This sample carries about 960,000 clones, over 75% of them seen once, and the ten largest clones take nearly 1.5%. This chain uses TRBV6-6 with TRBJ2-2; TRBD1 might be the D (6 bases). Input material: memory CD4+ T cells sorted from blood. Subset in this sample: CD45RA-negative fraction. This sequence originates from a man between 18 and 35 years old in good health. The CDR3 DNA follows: TGTGCCAGCAGTTACCAACAGGGATCTATTGTCCGGGAGCTGTTTTTT. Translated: CASSYQQGSIVRELFF.